The present T cell receptor (beta chain) was sequenced within a study of blood T cell repertoires in COVID-19. For the study at large: Samples came from the United States, Italy and Spain, spanning acute and convalescent COVID-19. PBMCs, B-cell-depleted T cells, or T cells were the source of the cDNA or gDNA that made up the material.

Methods used by the authors: Nucleated cell number was recorded as an estimate derived from reference gene primer amplification. Assay used: immunoSEQ multiplex PCR; TCRdb lists only in-frame clones, some missing. That table furnishes V, J and clone size, whereas the DNA furnished D and trimming. The repertoire holds roughly 76,000 clones, with about nine tenths as singletons. V was shortened by 6 bases and J by 4 bases, with 12 bases between the two germline ends. This CDR3 spans 13 amino acids. Germline V gene data show CDR1 as MNHEY and CDR2 as SVGAGI. The receptor was isolated from a woman aged 80 or over with active or convalescent COVID-19. Sequences were obtained from peripheral blood. The rearrangement joins TRBV6-5 to TRBJ1-1, with D unclear. CDR3 nucleotide sequence: TGTGCCAGCAGGACCACTACCGGCACTGAAGCTTTCTTT. The encoded protein is CASRTTTGTEAFF.